This TCR beta chain was recovered during a study of OX40 agonist ivuxolimab in advanced cancers. The wider study: Dose-escalation patients were diagnosed with hepatocellular carcinoma, melanoma, renal cell cancer or head and neck cancer. Patients were roughly 83% male with ages roughly 23 to 79, mean approximately 58. Findings of the study overall: More expanded clones were found, on average, in CD8+ than in CD4+ T cells.

A note on this clone: The antigen remains unidentified.

Only in-frame clones appear in the TCRdb table, and some are missing; sequencing was by immunoSEQ multiplex PCR. The sample consists of over 65,000 clones, 80% to 90% of them appearing once. The CDR3 is 17 amino acids. From germline, CDR1 is SGHDT and CDR2 YYEEEE. V was cut by 1 base and J by 0 bases, with 14 bases left in between. Patients who had autoimmune disease history or got systemic immunosuppression were left out. This receptor was identified in an adult with an advanced solid tumor such as melanoma, head and neck, liver or kidney cancer. This sample comprised CD4+ or CD8+ T cells sorted from blood, obtained in a trial of the OX40 agonist ivuxolimab. The rearrangement uses TRBV5-6 and TRBJ2-4; D possibly corresponds to TRBD1 (6 bases). The CDR3 sequence is CASSLRQGILAKNIQYF. The CDR3 DNA reads TGTGCCAGCAGCTTGCGCCAGGGGATATTAGCCAAAAACATTCAGTACTTC.